This record concerns one T cell receptor (beta chain) sequence. Its antigen is undetermined. The length of the CDR3 is 14 residues. The ends lost 4 bases at V and 4 bases at J; junction bases unmatched: 3. Germline values: CDR1 LGHNA, CDR2 YNFKEQ. The data belong to a study of Ad26.COV2.S vaccination and SARS-CoV-2 variants. Study details: Doses of Ad26.COV2.S were injected into muscle once or twice, 56 days apart. Findings of the study overall: Reported post-vaccination CD8+ and CD4+ T cell responses to spike showed substantial breadth.

Treatment indicated: approximately 18 received Ad26.COV2.S at low or high dose, single or two shots; about five received placebo; per-sample allocation not given. Sample collection was performed on day 63 after the first vaccine or placebo injection. The table came from immunoSEQ multiplex PCR; TCRdb's copy has only in-frame clones and leaves some out. The table has some 340,000 clones, approximately 80% seen once. Sequenced here: peripheral blood, sampled in a trial of Ad26.COV2.S vaccine versus placebo. V and J are TRBV4-2 and TRBJ1-3; 8 nucleotides line up with TRBD1. This receptor was identified in a person aged 18 to 65 who received the Ad26.COV2.S COVID-19 vaccine or a placebo. As DNA, the CDR3 is TGTGCCAGCAGCCCGACAGGGGTGGGAAACACCATATATTTT. This translates into CASSPTGVGNTIYF.